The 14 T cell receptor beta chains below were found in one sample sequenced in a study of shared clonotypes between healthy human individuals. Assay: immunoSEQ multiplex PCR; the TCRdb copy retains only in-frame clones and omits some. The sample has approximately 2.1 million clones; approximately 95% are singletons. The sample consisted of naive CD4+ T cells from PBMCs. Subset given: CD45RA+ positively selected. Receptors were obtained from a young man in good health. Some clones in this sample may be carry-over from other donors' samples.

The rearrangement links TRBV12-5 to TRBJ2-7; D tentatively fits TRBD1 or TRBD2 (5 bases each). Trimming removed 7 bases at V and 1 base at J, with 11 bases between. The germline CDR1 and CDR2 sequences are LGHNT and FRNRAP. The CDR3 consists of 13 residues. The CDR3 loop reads CASAAGASYEQYF. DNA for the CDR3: TGTGCTAGTGCGGCCGGGGCATCCTACGAGCAGTACTTC.

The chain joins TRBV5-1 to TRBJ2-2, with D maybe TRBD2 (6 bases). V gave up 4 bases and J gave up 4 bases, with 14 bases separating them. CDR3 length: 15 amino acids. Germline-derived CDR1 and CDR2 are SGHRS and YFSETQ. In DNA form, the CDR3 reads TGCGCCAGCAGCAACTCAGGACTACCCACCGGGGAGCTGTTTTTT. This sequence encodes CASSNSGLPTGELFF.

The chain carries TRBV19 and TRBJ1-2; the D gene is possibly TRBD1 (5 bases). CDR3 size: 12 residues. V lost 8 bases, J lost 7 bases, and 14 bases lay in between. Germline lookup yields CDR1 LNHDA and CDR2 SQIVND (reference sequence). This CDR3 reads CASVTGRGGYTF. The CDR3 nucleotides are TGTGCCAGTGTCACGGGGCGCGGTGGCTACACCTTC.

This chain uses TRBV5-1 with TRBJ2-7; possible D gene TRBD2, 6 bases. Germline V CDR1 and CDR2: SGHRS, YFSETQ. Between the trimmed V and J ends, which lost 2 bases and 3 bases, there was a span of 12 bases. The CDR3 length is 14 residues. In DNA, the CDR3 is TGCGCCAGCAGCTTACGGGAGTCCTTCTACGAGCAGTACTTC. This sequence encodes CASSLRESFYEQYF.

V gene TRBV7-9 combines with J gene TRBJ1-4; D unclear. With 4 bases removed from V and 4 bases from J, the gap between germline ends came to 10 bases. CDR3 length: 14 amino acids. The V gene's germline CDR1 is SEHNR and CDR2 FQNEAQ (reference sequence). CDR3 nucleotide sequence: TGTGCCAGCAGCTCGACCTGGGGTAATGAAAAACTGTTTTTT. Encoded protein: CASSSTWGNEKLFF. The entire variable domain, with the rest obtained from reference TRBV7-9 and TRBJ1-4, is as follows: DTGVSQNPRHKITKRGQNVTFRCDPISEHNRLYWYRQTLGQGPEFLTYFQNEAQLEKSRLLSDRFSAERPKGSFSTLEIQRTEQGDSAMYLCASSSTWGNEKLFFGSGTQLSVL.

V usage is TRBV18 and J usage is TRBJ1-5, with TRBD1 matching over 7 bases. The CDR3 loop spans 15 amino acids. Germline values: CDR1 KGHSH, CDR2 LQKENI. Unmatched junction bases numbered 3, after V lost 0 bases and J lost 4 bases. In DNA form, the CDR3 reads TGTGCCAGCTCACCACCGGGACAGACTAATCAGCCCCAGCATTTT. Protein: CASSPPGQTNQPQHF.

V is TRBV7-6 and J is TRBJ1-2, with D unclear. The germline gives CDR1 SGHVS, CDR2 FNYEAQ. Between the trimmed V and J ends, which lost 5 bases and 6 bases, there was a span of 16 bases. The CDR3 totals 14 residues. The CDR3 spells CASSRGPIGNGYTF. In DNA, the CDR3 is TGTGCCAGCAGCCGTGGGCCGATCGGGAATGGCTACACCTTC.

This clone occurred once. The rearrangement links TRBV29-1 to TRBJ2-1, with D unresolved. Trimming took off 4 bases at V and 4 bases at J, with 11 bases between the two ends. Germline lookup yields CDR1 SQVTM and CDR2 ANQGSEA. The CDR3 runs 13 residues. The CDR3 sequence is CSVGSASYNEQFF. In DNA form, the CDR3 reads TGCAGCGTTGGGAGCGCGAGTTACAATGAGCAGTTCTTC.

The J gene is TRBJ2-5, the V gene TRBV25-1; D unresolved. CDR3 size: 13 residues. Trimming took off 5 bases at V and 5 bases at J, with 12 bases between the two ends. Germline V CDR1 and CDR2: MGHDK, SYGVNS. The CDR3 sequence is CASSQVGGETQYF. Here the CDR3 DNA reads TGTGCCAGCAGTCAGGTCGGTGGGGAGACCCAGTACTTC.

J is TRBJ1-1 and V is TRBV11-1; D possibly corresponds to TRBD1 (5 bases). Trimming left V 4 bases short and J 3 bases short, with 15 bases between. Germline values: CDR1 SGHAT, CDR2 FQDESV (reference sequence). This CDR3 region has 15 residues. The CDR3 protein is CASSSLKDRHTEAFF. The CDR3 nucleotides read TGTGCCAGCAGCTCACTAAAAGACAGACACACTGAAGCTTTCTTT. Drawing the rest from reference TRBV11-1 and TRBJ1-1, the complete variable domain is EAEVAQSPRYKITEKSQAVAFWCDPISGHATLYWYRQILGQGPELLVQFQDESVVDDSQLPKDRFSAERLKGVDSTLKIQPAELGDSAMYLCASSSLKDRHTEAFFGQGTRLTVV.

Written as DNA, the CDR3 is TGTGCCAGCGGACGCAGACGCGCTAATGAAAAACTGTTTTTT. This translates into CASGRRRANEKLFF. The chain joins TRBV28 to TRBJ1-4; D not certain. Germline loops: CDR1 MDHEN, CDR2 SYDVKM. This CDR3 is built from 14 residues. V lost 8 bases to trimming and J lost 3 bases, with 13 bases between them.

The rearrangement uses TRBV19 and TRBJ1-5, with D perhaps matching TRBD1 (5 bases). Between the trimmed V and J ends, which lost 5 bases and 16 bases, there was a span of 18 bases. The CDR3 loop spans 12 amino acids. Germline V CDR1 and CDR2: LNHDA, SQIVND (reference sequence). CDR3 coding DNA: TGTGCCAGTAGTCTCCGGGACCGGAGCTACCATTTT. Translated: CASSLRDRSYHF.

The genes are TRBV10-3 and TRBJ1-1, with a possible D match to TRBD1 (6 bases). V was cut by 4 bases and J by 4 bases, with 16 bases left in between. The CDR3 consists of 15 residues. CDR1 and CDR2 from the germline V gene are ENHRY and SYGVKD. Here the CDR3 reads CAISVGRGVGTEAFF. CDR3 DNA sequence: TGTGCCATCAGTGTGGGCAGGGGAGTGGGCACTGAAGCTTTCTTT.

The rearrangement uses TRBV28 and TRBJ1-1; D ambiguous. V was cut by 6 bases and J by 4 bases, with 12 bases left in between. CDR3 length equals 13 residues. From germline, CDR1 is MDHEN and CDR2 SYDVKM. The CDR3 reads CASSQVGFTEAFF. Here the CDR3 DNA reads TGTGCCAGCAGCCAAGTAGGGTTCACTGAAGCTTTCTTT.